These 29 T cell receptor beta chains originate from one sample sequenced in a study of blood T cell repertoires in COVID-19 (dated by TCRdb to the early 2020s). The library was produced with the immunoSEQ multiplex PCR assay. TCRdb retrieved this table from immuneACCESS and kept in-frame rearrangements only. Not all clones are present; in checked studies, unresolved V genes account for under half, and no reason is known for the remainder. The sample data list roughly 240,000 clones, and 80% to 90% of these were observed just once. The ten largest clonotypes hold approximately 2.8% of the sample. The sequencing input was PBMCs or T cells enriched from blood (not recorded which). The origin of the receptors is a woman in her twenties or thirties with acute COVID-19.

The chain couples TRBV2 to TRBJ2-3; D might be TRBD2 (6 bases). This CDR3 comprises 14 residues. The V gene lost 2 bases and the J gene lost 1 base, with 7 bases spanning the gap. In germline, CDR1 is SNHLY, CDR2 FYNNEI. The CDR3 region is CASSELARTDTQYF. CDR3 nucleotide sequence: TGTGCCAGCAGTGAACTAGCGCGCACAGATACGCAGTATTTT. Based on the CDR3 plus reference TRBV2 and TRBJ2-3, the full variable domain is EPEVTQTPSHQVTQMGQEVILRCVPISNHLYFYWYRQILGQKVEFLVSFYNNEISEKSEIFDDQFSVERPDGSNFTLKIRSTKLEDSAMYFCASSELARTDTQYFGPGTRLTVL.

V and J are TRBV5-8 and TRBJ1-1; D possibly corresponds to TRBD1 (5 bases). Germline V lookup: CDR1 SGHTS, CDR2 YDEGEE. V lost 1 base to trimming and J lost 4 bases, with 11 bases between them. There are 14 residues in the CDR3. The CDR3 loop is CASSLQGEGTEAFF. The CDR3 region has the DNA TGTGCCAGCAGCTTGCAAGGGGAGGGCACTGAAGCTTTCTTT.

The chain links TRBV19 to TRBJ2-2, with a possible D match to TRBD2 (6 bases). Germline loops: CDR1 LNHDA, CDR2 SQIVND (reference sequence). The length of the CDR3 is 16 residues. Trimming pared 5 bases from V and 2 bases from J, leaving 15 bases between. The CDR3 region is CASSPYRGTNTGELFF. As DNA, the CDR3 is TGTGCCAGTAGTCCATATCGCGGGACCAACACCGGGGAGCTGTTTTTT. Supplemented by reference TRBV19 and TRBJ2-2, the full variable domain reads DGGITQSPKYLFRKEGQNVTLSCEQNLNHDAMYWYRQDPGQGLRLIYYSQIVNDFQKGDIAEGYSVSREKKESFPLTVTSAQKNPTAFYLCASSPYRGTNTGELFFGEGSRLTVL.

V gene TRBV19 combines with J gene TRBJ1-2; 10 bases agree with TRBD1. The V and J ends lost 7 bases and 4 bases, in that order; junction bases with no gene match: 6. The CDR3 extends over 14 amino acids. The germline gives CDR1 LNHDA, CDR2 SQIVND (reference sequence). CDR3 nucleotide sequence: TGTGCCAGTACCCCCAGGGACAGGGGCTATGGCTACACCTTC. Encoded protein: CASTPRDRGYGYTF.

This chain uses TRBV27 with TRBJ2-3; 8 bases align to TRBD1. Unmatched junction bases numbered 10, after V lost 8 bases and J lost 3 bases. Germline values: CDR1 MNHEY, CDR2 SMNVEV (reference sequence). The CDR3 runs to 15 residues. CDR3 nucleotide sequence: TGTGCCAGCCAAAATTCGGACAGGGCAACAGATACGCAGTATTTT. The encoded protein is CASQNSDRATDTQYF.

V gene TRBV14 combines with J gene TRBJ1-1, with D possibly TRBD1 on 5 matching bases. The germline V and J ends were trimmed by 2 bases and 3 bases, with 10 bases remaining between them. CDR3 size: 14 residues. Germline CDR1 is SGHDN and CDR2 is FVKESK. In DNA, the CDR3 is TGTGCCAGCAGCCAATTCACAGGTGACACTGAAGCTTTCTTT. The encoded protein is CASSQFTGDTEAFF.

This CDR3 is CASSPPKLTYEQYF. DNA of the CDR3: TGTGCCAGCAGCCCGCCCAAACTGACCTACGAGCAGTACTTC. The chain carries TRBV13 and TRBJ2-7; D remains unclear. This CDR3 region has 14 residues. Per the germline V gene, CDR1 is PRHDT and CDR2 is FYEKMQ (reference sequence). Trimming cost V 5 bases and J 2 bases, with 13 bases left between them.

A single count supports this clone. The chain carries TRBV9 and TRBJ2-2; D not resolved. V shed 7 bases and J shed 0 bases, with 7 bases lying between them. Germline V gene sequence: CDR1 SGDLS, CDR2 YYNGEE. The CDR3 is made up of 13 amino acids. The CDR3 loop is CASSRANTGELFF. CDR3 nucleotide sequence: TGTGCCAGCTCAAGAGCGAACACCGGGGAGCTGTTTTTT.

The rearrangement uses TRBV6-2 or TRBV6-3 and TRBJ2-1; D is possibly TRBD2 (6 bases). CDR1 is MNHEY and CDR2 is SVGEGT in the germline V gene. V was shortened by 0 bases and J by 7 bases, with 16 bases between the two germline ends. This CDR3 spans 16 amino acids. CDR3 sequence reads: CASSYSYVAGRNEQFF. The CDR3 DNA reads TGTGCCAGCAGTTACTCGTATGTTGCAGGGAGGAATGAGCAGTTCTTC.

The chain combines TRBV7-9 with TRBJ2-3, with 14 bases fitting TRBD2. The CDR3 contains 16 residues. J was trimmed by 6 bases and V by 7 bases; bases with no gene match: 9. Germline lookup yields CDR1 SEHNR and CDR2 FQNEAQ (reference sequence). The CDR3 loop is CASTKRTSGGPDTQYF. The CDR3 bases are TGTGCCAGCACCAAACGGACTAGCGGGGGGCCGGATACGCAGTATTTT.

This chain joins TRBV27 and TRBJ2-3; D is perhaps TRBD2 (7 bases). Per the germline V gene, CDR1 is MNHEY and CDR2 is SMNVEV (reference sequence). V gave up 3 bases and J gave up 3 bases, with 13 bases separating them. The CDR3 totals 15 residues. The CDR3: CASSFEGGSTDTQYF. The CDR3 nucleotides read TGTGCCAGCAGTTTCGAGGGGGGGAGTACAGATACGCAGTATTTT.

This clone has more than one count but fewer than ten. This chain uses TRBV6-4 with TRBJ2-5; TRBD2 matches 9 bases. CDR1 and CDR2 (germline): MRHNA, SNTAGT. With V trimmed by 5 bases and J by 5 bases, 9 bases remained unmatched. The CDR3 consists of 15 residues. CDR3 DNA: TGTGCCAGCAGTCCACTTAGCGGGGGCGTGGAGACCCAGTACTTC. Translating gives CASSPLSGGVETQYF.

The chain links TRBV3-1 (or the pseudogene TRBV3-2) to TRBJ1-1, with 8 bases fitting TRBD1. Germline V lookup: CDR1 LGHDT, CDR2 YNNKEL (reference sequence). CDR3 length equals 12 residues. The V and J ends lost 8 bases and 5 bases, in that order; junction bases with no gene match: 4. The CDR3 DNA reads TGTGCCAGCGGACAGGGCCGGACTGAAGCTTTCTTT. It translates to CASGQGRTEAFF.

The chain combines TRBV27 with TRBJ1-1; perhaps TRBD1 as D (6 bases). V was shortened by 0 bases and J by 1 base, with 9 bases between the two germline ends. Germline V lookup: CDR1 MNHEY, CDR2 SMNVEV (reference sequence). This CDR3 contains 15 residues. CDR3 nucleotides: TGTGCCAGCAGTTTATCCGTACAGGGGAACACTGAAGCTTTCTTT. Encoded protein: CASSLSVQGNTEAFF.

The V and J genes are TRBV6-4 and TRBJ2-3; the D gene is possibly TRBD2 (6 bases). Germline CDR1 and CDR2: MRHNA and SNTAGT. The CDR3 totals 14 residues. V lost 2 bases and J lost 2, with 8 bases in between. The CDR3 spells CASSDGEATDTQYF. The CDR3 nucleotides read TGTGCCAGCAGTGACGGGGAGGCCACAGATACGCAGTATTTT.

The V gene is TRBV5-4, the J gene TRBJ1-1; maybe TRBD1 (5 bases). Deletions cut 0 bases from V and 6 bases from J, with 12 bases between. Germline V gene data show CDR1 as SGHNT and CDR2 as YYREEE (reference sequence). The CDR3 spans 14 residues. The CDR3 sequence: CASSLAGRRSEAFF. The DNA of the CDR3 is TGTGCCAGCAGCTTGGCAGGGCGGCGGTCTGAAGCTTTCTTT.

The sample holds one count of this clone. This chain links TRBV6-2 or TRBV6-3 with TRBJ2-3; TRBD2 aligns across 10 bases. Germline trimming cut 0 bases from V and 2 bases from J; bases unmatched to any gene: 8. Germline values: CDR1 MNHEY, CDR2 SVGEGT. CDR3 size: 18 residues. The CDR3 nucleotides are TGTGCCAGCAGTTACTCGAGTCTAGCGGGGGATATCACAGATACGCAGTATTTT. Translating gives CASSYSSLAGDITDTQYF.

The J gene is TRBJ2-6, the V gene TRBV12-5; TRBD1 matches 7 bases. J lost 6 bases, V lost 4 bases, and 9 bases had no gene match. The CDR3 extends over 16 amino acids. CDR1 and CDR2 (germline): LGHNT, FRNRAP. The chain's CDR3 is CASGSTGPAAANVLTF. In DNA form, the CDR3 reads TGTGCTAGTGGTTCGACAGGGCCAGCCGCGGCCAACGTCCTGACTTTC.

The chain recombines TRBV19 with TRBJ1-2, with D perhaps TRBD1 (5 bases). The germline gives CDR1 LNHDA, CDR2 SQIVND (reference sequence). Trimming removed 4 bases from V and 4 bases from J, with 10 bases in between. This CDR3 region has 13 residues. CDR3 residues: CASSKRQSYGYTF. The CDR3 DNA sequence: TGTGCCAGTAGTAAAAGACAGTCCTATGGCTACACCTTC.

V gene TRBV6-5 combines with J gene TRBJ1-2; TRBD1 might be the D (5 bases). In germline, CDR1 is MNHEY, CDR2 SVGAGI. The CDR3 extends over 15 amino acids. V lost 0 bases and J 5 bases, leaving 13 bases between the germline ends. The CDR3 region is CASSYSGRVGYGYTF. CDR3 nucleotides: TGTGCCAGCAGTTACTCCGGCAGGGTGGGTTATGGCTACACCTTC.

The gene calls are TRBV4-1 and TRBJ1-1, with D possibly matching TRBD1 (6 bases). The CDR3 spans 17 residues. The ends were cut back, 0 bases at V and 0 bases at J, with 14 bases in the middle. CDR1 and CDR2 (germline): MGHRA, YSYEKL. The DNA of the CDR3 is TGCGCCAGCAGCCAAGATACCCCAGACAGGTTGAACACTGAAGCTTTCTTT. Amino acids: CASSQDTPDRLNTEAFF.

The J gene is TRBJ1-6, the V gene TRBV6-5; no clear D gene. Germline V gene data show CDR1 as MNHEY and CDR2 as SVGAGI. This CDR3 spans 13 amino acids. The ends were cut back, 3 bases at V and 7 bases at J, with 7 bases in the middle. The chain's CDR3 is CASSYTENSPLHF. The CDR3 nucleotides read TGTGCCAGCAGTTATACAGAAAATTCACCCCTCCACTTT.

V is TRBV18 and J is TRBJ1-1; no reliable D call. Trimming cost V 5 bases and J 1 base, with 11 bases left between them. Germline CDR1 reads KGHSH; CDR2 reads LQKENI. The CDR3 covers 14 residues. In DNA, the CDR3 is TGTGCCAGCTCAGCCGTACGGGAGAACACTGAAGCTTTCTTT. Protein: CASSAVRENTEAFF.

The rearrangement joins TRBV4-3 to TRBJ2-3; weak D call: TRBD2 (5 bases). V lost 3 bases, J lost 2 bases, and 9 bases lay in between. From germline, CDR1 is LGHNA and CDR2 YSLEER. The CDR3 totals 14 residues. The CDR3 loop is CASSQERDTDTQYF. CDR3 in DNA: TGCGCCAGCAGCCAGGAGAGGGACACAGATACGCAGTATTTT.

In this sample, this clone turned up once. The chain employs TRBV5-1 and TRBJ2-5, with D possibly TRBD2 on 5 matching bases. The germline V and J ends were trimmed by 4 bases and 2 bases, with 12 bases remaining between them. The CDR3 runs 14 residues. Germline CDR1 reads SGHRS; CDR2 reads YFSETQ. The chain's CDR3 is CASSPPGRQETQYF. The CDR3 bases are TGCGCCAGCAGCCCTCCGGGGAGACAAGAGACCCAGTACTTC.

The count of this clone is one. The chain couples TRBV7-6 to TRBJ2-7; 8 bases map to TRBD2. CDR3 length: 15 amino acids. After removal of 5 bases from V and 7 bases from J, the junction contained 13 bases not matched to a gene. Germline V lookup: CDR1 SGHVS, CDR2 FNYEAQ. Here the CDR3 reads CASSLSSGVAWEQYF. For the CDR3, the DNA is TGTGCCAGCAGCCTCAGTAGCGGGGTCGCCTGGGAGCAGTACTTC.

This clone was seen a handful of times. The chain carries TRBV20-1 and TRBJ1-3; the match to TRBD1 covers 7 bases. This CDR3 region has 15 residues. V lost 3 bases to trimming and J lost 4 bases; unmatched junction nucleotides: 9. Germline assignment: CDR1 DFQATT and CDR2 SNEGSKA (reference sequence). The CDR3, as DNA: TGCAGTGCTAGTTCCAGGGGGTCTGGAGGAAACACCATATATTTT. Translated: CSASSRGSGGNTIYF.

The rearrangement links TRBV7-9 to TRBJ2-5, with TRBD2 matching 7 bases. V lost 8 bases, J lost 6 bases, and 15 bases stayed unmatched. Germline CDR1 is SEHNR and CDR2 is FQNEAQ (reference sequence). The CDR3 covers 15 residues. The CDR3 DNA reads as TGTGCCAGCGGCGATGGGGAGCGGGGTGGGCAGACCCAGTACTTC. Protein product: CASGDGERGGQTQYF.

This chain connects TRBV25-1 to TRBJ1-2, with a tentative D call TRBD1 (6 bases). The germline gives CDR1 MGHDK, CDR2 SYGVNS. The V end lost 3 bases, the J end lost 4 bases, and 15 bases lay between the germline ends. The CDR3 contains 15 residues. CDR3 DNA sequence: TGTGCCAGCAGTGAGGGGGGGGCCCGACTCTATGGCTACACCTTC. The encoded protein is CASSEGGARLYGYTF.